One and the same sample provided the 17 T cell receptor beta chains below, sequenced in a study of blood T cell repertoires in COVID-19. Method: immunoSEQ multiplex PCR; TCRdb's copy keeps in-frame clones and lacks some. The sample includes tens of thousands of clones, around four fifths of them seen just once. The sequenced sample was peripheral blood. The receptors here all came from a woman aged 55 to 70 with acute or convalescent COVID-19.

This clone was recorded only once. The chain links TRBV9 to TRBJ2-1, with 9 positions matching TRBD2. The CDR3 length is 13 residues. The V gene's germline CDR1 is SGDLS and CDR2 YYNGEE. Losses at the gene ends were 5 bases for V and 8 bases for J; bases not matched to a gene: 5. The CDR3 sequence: CASSVRGGDEQFF. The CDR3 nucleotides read TGTGCCAGCAGTGTGCGGGGGGGCGATGAGCAGTTCTTC.

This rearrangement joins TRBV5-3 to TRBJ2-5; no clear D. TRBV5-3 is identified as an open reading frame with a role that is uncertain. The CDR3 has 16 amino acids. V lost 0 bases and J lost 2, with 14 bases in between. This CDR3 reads CARSLAGVVRQETQYF. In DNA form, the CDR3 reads TGTGCCAGAAGCTTGGCTGGAGTGGTTAGGCAAGAGACCCAGTACTTC.

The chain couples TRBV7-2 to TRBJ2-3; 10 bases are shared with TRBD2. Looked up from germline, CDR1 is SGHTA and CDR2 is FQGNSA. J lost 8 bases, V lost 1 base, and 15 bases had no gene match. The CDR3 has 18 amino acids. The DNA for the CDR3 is TGTGCCAGCAGCTTAGATAGCGGGAGGCCGCGTGGGGAGGGTACGCAGTATTTT. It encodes CASSLDSGRPRGEGTQYF. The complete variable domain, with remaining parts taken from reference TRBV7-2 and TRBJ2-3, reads GAGVSQSPSNKVTEKGKDVELRCDPISGHTALYWYRQSLGQGLEFLIYFQGNSAPDKSGLPSDRFSAERTGGSVSTLTIQRTQQEDSAVYLCASSLDSGRPRGEGTQYFGPGTRLTVL.

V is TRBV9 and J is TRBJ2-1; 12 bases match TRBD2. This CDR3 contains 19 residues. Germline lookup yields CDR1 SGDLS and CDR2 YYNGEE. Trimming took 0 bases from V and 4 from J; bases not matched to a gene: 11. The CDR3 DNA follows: TGTGCCAGCAGCGTAGAAGCACTAGCGGGGGGCCGATCTTACAATGAGCAGTTCTTC. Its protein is CASSVEALAGGRSYNEQFF.

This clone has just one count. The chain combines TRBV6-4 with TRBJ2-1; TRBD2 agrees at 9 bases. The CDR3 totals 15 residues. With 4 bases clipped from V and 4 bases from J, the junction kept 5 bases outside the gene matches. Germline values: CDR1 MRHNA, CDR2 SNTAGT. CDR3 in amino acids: CASSVGSGSYNEQFF. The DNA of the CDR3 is TGTGCCAGCAGTGTGGGTAGCGGGAGTTACAATGAGCAGTTCTTC.

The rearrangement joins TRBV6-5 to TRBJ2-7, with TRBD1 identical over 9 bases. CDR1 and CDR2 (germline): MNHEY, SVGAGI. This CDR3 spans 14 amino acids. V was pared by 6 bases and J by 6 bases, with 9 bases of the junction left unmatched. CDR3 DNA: TGTGCCAGCAGGGGGACAGGGCCGACTACCGAGCAGTACTTC. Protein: CASRGTGPTTEQYF.

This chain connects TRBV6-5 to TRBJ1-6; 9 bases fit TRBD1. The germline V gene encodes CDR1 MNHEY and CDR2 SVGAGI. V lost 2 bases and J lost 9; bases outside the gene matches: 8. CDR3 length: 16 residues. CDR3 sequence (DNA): TGTGCCAGCAGTTACGACAGGGGGTCTATGTTTTCACCCCTCCACTTT. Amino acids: CASSYDRGSMFSPLHF.

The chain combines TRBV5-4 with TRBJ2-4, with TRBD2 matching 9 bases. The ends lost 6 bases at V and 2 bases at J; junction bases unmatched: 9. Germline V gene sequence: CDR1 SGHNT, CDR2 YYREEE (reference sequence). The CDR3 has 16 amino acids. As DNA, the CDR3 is TGTGCCAGCACCTCTAGCGGGATATCCACCAAAAACATTCAGTACTTC. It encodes CASTSSGISTKNIQYF.

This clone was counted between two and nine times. CDR3 in amino acids: CASSREATGTYEQYF. Here the CDR3 DNA reads TGTGCCAGCAGCCGGGAGGCGACGGGGACCTACGAGCAGTACTTC. The V gene is TRBV27, the J gene TRBJ2-7, with 7 bases identical to TRBD2. CDR1 and CDR2 from the germline V gene are MNHEY and SMNVEV (reference sequence). The V gene end was trimmed by 6 bases and the J gene end by 2 bases; junction bases not matched to a gene: 10. The CDR3 loop spans 15 amino acids.

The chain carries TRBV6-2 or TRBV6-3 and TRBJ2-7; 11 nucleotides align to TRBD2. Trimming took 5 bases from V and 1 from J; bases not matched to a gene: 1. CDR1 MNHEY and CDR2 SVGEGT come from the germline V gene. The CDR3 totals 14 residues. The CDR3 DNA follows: TGTGCCAGCAGTATAGCGGGGGGGTCCTACGAGCAGTACTTC. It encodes CASSIAGGSYEQYF.

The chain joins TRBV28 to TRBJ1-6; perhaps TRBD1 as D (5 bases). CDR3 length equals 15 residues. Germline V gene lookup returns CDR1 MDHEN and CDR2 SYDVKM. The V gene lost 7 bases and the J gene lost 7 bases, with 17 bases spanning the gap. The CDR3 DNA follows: TGTGCCAGCACGGGGGGGGACCGTCCCAATTCACCCCTCCACTTT. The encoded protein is CASTGGDRPNSPLHF.

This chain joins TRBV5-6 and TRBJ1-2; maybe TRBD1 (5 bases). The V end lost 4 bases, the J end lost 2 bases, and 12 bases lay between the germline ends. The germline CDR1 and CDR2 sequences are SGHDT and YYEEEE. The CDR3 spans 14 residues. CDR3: CASSPPGGNYGYTF. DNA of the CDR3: TGTGCCAGCAGCCCCCCGGGGGGAAACTATGGCTACACCTTC.

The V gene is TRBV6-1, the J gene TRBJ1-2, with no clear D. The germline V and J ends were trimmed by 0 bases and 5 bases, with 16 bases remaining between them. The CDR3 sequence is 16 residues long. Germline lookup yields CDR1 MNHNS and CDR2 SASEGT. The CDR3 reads CASSEASAAQGYGYTF. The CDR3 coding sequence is TGTGCCAGCAGTGAAGCGAGTGCGGCCCAAGGATATGGCTACACCTTC.

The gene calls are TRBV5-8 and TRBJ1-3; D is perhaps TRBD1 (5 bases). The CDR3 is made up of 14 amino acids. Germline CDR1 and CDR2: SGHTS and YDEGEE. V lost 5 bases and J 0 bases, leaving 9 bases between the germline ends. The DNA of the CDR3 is TGTGCCAGCAGAGACAGAAGCTCTGGAAACACCATATATTTT. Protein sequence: CASRDRSSGNTIYF.

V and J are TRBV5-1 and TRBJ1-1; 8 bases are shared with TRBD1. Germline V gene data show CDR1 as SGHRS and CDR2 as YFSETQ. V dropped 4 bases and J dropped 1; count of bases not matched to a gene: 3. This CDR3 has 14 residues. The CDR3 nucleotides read TGCGCCAGCAGCACCGGGACAGGGAACACTGAAGCTTTCTTT. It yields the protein CASSTGTGNTEAFF.

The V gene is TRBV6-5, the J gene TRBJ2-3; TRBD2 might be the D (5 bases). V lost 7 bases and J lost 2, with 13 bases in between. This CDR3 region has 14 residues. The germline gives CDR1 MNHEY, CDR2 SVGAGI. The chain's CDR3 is CASIPGLATDTQYF. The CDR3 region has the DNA TGTGCCAGCATCCCCGGACTGGCCACAGATACGCAGTATTTT.

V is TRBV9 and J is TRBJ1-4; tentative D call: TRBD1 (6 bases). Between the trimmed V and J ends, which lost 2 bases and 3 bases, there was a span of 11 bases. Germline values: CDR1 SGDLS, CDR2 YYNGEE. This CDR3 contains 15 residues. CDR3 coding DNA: TGTGCCAGCAGCGTTACAGGGATTGCTAATGAAAAACTGTTTTTT. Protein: CASSVTGIANEKLFF.